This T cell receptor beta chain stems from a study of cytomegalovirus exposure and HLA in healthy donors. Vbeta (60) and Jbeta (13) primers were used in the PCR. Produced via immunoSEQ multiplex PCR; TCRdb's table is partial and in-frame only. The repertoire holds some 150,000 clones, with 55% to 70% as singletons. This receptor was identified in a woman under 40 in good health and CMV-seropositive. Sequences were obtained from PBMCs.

The CDR3 region is CASSYSTSGYTEAFF. CDR3 DNA sequence: TGTGCCAGCAGTTACTCGACGTCGGGGTACACTGAAGCTTTCTTT. The rearrangement uses TRBV6-5 and TRBJ1-1; no clear D gene. The CDR3 extends over 15 amino acids. V was shortened by 0 bases and J by 3 bases, with 11 bases between the two germline ends. Per the germline V gene, CDR1 is MNHEY and CDR2 is SVGAGI.